These T cell receptor beta chains were read from a single sample in a study of blood T cell repertoires in COVID-19. Only in-frame clones appear in the TCRdb table, and some are missing; sequencing was by immunoSEQ multiplex PCR. The table includes about 120,000 clones, 70% to 80% detected once. The sequencing sample was made of peripheral blood. The receptor set was obtained from a human donor in a cohort sampled during active COVID-19. Both conserved end residues are part of each CDR3. A D gene is named only where the DNA matches it firmly. A row's size may be missing; if present it is once, few, many or a size class.

V	size	D	J	length	CDR3	DNA
TRBV5-4	.	.	TRBJ1-4	14	CASSLTGENEKLFF	TGTGCCAGCAGCTTGACGGGAGAAAATGAAAAACTGTTTTTT
TRBV5-6	.	.	TRBJ2-7	13	CASSLGGQYEQYF	TGTGCCAGCAGCTTGGGGGGGCAGTACGAGCAGTACTTC
TRBV7-6	few	TRBD1	TRBJ1-1	15	CASSLGAGGGTEAFF	TGTGCCAGCAGCTTGGGGGCAGGGGGAGGCACTGAAGCTTTCTTT
TRBV27	.	TRBD1	TRBJ2-7	17	CAKPGQGLGGRSYEQYF	TGTGCCAAACCGGGACAGGGGTTGGGTGGACGCTCCTACGAGCAGTACTTC
TRBV6-5	.	.	TRBJ2-7	13	CASRTTGNYEQYF	TGTGCCAGCAGAACCACAGGGAACTACGAGCAGTACTTC
TRBV19	.	.	TRBJ1-5	15	CASSAPGGVHQPQHF	TGTGCCAGTAGTGCCCCCGGAGGGGTGCATCAGCCCCAGCATTTT
TRBV11-3	.	.	TRBJ1-1	13	CASSFDTNTEAFF	TGTGCCAGCAGCTTCGACACGAACACTGAAGCTTTCTTT
TRBV19	.	.	TRBJ2-7	15	CASSPGHMVSYEQYF	TGTGCCAGTAGCCCTGGACACATGGTCTCCTACGAGCAGTACTTC
TRBV12-3/TRBV12-4	once	.	TRBJ2-1	12	CASSLGQNEQFF	TGTGCCAGCAGTCTCGGACAGAATGAGCAGTTCTTC
TRBV4-1	.	.	TRBJ1-1	14	CASSQDRANTEAFF	TGCGCCAGCAGCCAAGACAGGGCGAACACTGAAGCTTTCTTT
TRBV27	.	TRBD2	TRBJ2-5	10	CASGEGTQYF	TGTGCCAGCGGGGAGGGGACCCAGTACTTC
TRBV3-1/TRBV3-2	.	TRBD1	TRBJ2-7	16	CASSQIPTGTSYEQYF	TGTGCCAGCAGCCAAATCCCGACAGGGACCTCCTACGAGCAGTACTTC
TRBV5-8	few	.	TRBJ2-7	11	CAPGPSYEQYF	TGTGCCCCTGGGCCATCCTACGAGCAGTACTTC
TRBV18	.	.	TRBJ2-1	18	CASSPPRGGPSALNEQFF	TGTGCCAGCTCACCACCGAGAGGAGGGCCTTCGGCCCTAAATGAGCAGTTCTTC
TRBV9	.	.	TRBJ1-1	14	CASSPEGRNTEAFF	TGTGCCAGCAGCCCAGAGGGAAGGAACACTGAAGCTTTCTTT
TRBV12-3/TRBV12-4	.	TRBD2	TRBJ2-7	13	CASSFSGTYEQYF	TGTGCCAGCAGTTTCAGCGGGACCTACGAGCAGTACTTC
TRBV18	.	TRBD2	TRBJ2-7	15	CASSPERGFSYEQYF	TGTGCCAGCTCACCAGAGCGGGGGTTCTCCTACGAGCAGTACTTC
TRBV4-1	.	.	TRBJ2-1	16	CASTRGRVPGSDEQFF	TGCGCCAGCACTCGAGGCCGGGTTCCTGGGAGCGATGAGCAGTTCTTC
TRBV10-3	.	TRBD2	TRBJ2-7	15	CAIRTGTSGSNEQYF	TGTGCCATACGGACCGGGACTAGCGGGTCTAACGAGCAGTACTTC
TRBV29-1	.	.	TRBJ2-7	13	CSVEKEISYEQYF	TGCAGCGTTGAAAAGGAGATCTCCTACGAGCAGTACTTC
TRBV7-8	.	.	TRBJ1-3	15	CASSLEAWSGNTIYF	TGTGCCAGCAGCTTAGAAGCCTGGTCTGGAAACACCATATATTTT
TRBV30	.	TRBD1	TRBJ2-5	17	CAWSVFMGQGMGETQYF	TGTGCCTGGAGTGTTTTTATGGGACAGGGAATGGGAGAGACCCAGTACTTC
TRBV5-5	.	TRBD2	TRBJ2-5	15	CASSYSGGHQETQYF	TGTGCCAGCAGCTATAGCGGGGGACACCAAGAGACCCAGTACTTC
TRBV11-2	once	.	TRBJ1-3	13	CASSSKEGNTIYF	TGTGCCAGCAGCTCAAAGGAGGGAAACACCATATATTTT
TRBV7-8	.	.	TRBJ2-7	15	CASSSPQRRAYEQYF	TGTGCCAGCAGCTCCCCCCAGCGGAGAGCCTACGAGCAGTACTTC
TRBV10-1	.	.	TRBJ2-7	15	CASSDFPVPSYEQYF	TGCGCCAGCAGTGACTTTCCAGTTCCCTCCTACGAGCAGTACTTC
TRBV24-1	once	.	TRBJ2-3	15	CATSQGGGGTDTQYF	TGTGCCACCAGCCAGGGGGGCGGTGGCACAGATACGCAGTATTTT
TRBV2	.	.	TRBJ2-7	12	CASGREAYEQYF	TGTGCCTCGGGTCGTGAGGCGTACGAGCAGTACTTC
TRBV27	.	.	TRBJ2-7	14	CASSLSRGTYEQYF	TGTGCCAGCAGTTTATCACGGGGGACCTACGAGCAGTACTTC
TRBV7-9	.	.	TRBJ2-7	13	CASSLRQHYEQYF	TGTGCCAGCAGCTTAAGACAGCACTACGAGCAGTACTTC
TRBV7-8	.	TRBD1	TRBJ1-1	14	CASSPGQGNTEAFF	TGTGCCAGCAGCCCCGGACAGGGAAACACTGAAGCTTTCTTT
TRBV6-5	few	TRBD1	TRBJ1-1	13	CASSLDRGTEAFF	TGTGCCAGCAGTCTGGACAGGGGCACTGAAGCTTTCTTT
TRBV5-4	.	TRBD2	TRBJ2-7	16	CASSLGLAGSSYEQYF	TGTGCCAGCAGCTTGGGACTAGCGGGAAGCTCCTACGAGCAGTACTTC
TRBV3-1/TRBV3-2	.	.	TRBJ2-2	18	CASSQVRGSPGDTGELFF	TGTGCCAGCAGCCAAGTCAGAGGTAGCCCCGGGGACACCGGGGAGCTGTTTTTT